Listed below are T cell receptor beta chains from one sample, sequenced in a study of shared T cell receptors in the human thymus. Assay used: immunoSEQ multiplex PCR; TCRdb lists only in-frame clones, some missing. The repertoire includes under 450,000 clones, approximately 95% of them detected once, and roughly 0.02% sits in the top ten. Sequenced input: thymocytes. These receptor sequences come from a human donor. The CDR3 runs from the conserved cysteine through the conserved F or W. The order of the fields is V gene, J gene, CDR3 protein.

v_call: TRBV28
j_call: TRBJ1-2
cdr3_aa: CASSQKGPYGYTF

v_call: TRBV10-3
j_call: TRBJ2-1
cdr3_aa: CAISDRGLGGDEQFF

v_call: TRBV7-2
j_call: TRBJ2-5
cdr3_aa: CASSHRGEQTETQYF

v_call: TRBV4-2
j_call: TRBJ1-2
cdr3_aa: CASSQGRRGDGYTF

v_call: TRBV27
j_call: TRBJ1-2
cdr3_aa: CASSKSPNYGYTF

v_call: TRBV27
j_call: TRBJ2-1
cdr3_aa: CASRKGTSGYNEQFF

v_call: TRBV18
j_call: TRBJ1-3
cdr3_aa: CASSPGRAAGNTIYF

v_call: TRBV4-3
j_call: TRBJ1-4
cdr3_aa: CASSQVAGTEKLFF

v_call: TRBV28
j_call: TRBJ2-2
cdr3_aa: CASSPRTEILLANTGELFF

v_call: TRBV4-2
j_call: TRBJ2-1
cdr3_aa: CASSAHRRDSSRNEQFF

v_call: TRBV28
j_call: TRBJ2-5
cdr3_aa: CASRRFSRAQETQYF

v_call: TRBV5-1
j_call: TRBJ2-2
cdr3_aa: CASSPTGENTGELFF

v_call: TRBV13
j_call: TRBJ1-1
cdr3_aa: CASSSWSRGFSFF

v_call: TRBV28
j_call: TRBJ2-3
cdr3_aa: CASTQLHRRGVGTDTQYF

v_call: TRBV19
j_call: TRBJ2-1
cdr3_aa: CASSKTSGPPPGSYNEQFF

v_call: TRBV27
j_call: TRBJ1-6
cdr3_aa: CASSPGLRDLSPLHF

v_call: TRBV9
j_call: TRBJ1-5
cdr3_aa: CASSLGTGGNQPQHF